A single sample is the source of the 11 T cell receptor beta chains below, sequenced in a study of CD8 T cells in ankylosing spondylitis. For these TCRs, the target antigens are not known. Study-wide results and limits: Typical of ankylosing spondylitis blood, it appeared, was a TCR beta motif of under 10 highly homologous variants.

Each CDR3 protein is one row after TCRdb ran MiXCR on the 5' RACE reads. The table has some 840,000 distinct CDR3 sequences, about an eighth seen once. Specimen: blood, either unsorted or a sorted T cell fraction (not recorded which). The receptors stem from a male donor with ankylosing spondylitis.

This clonotype was found a few times. This chain uses TRBV20-1 with TRBJ2-2; 12 bases are shared with TRBD2. Germline V gives CDR1 DFQATT, CDR2 SNEGSKA (reference sequence). The CDR3 consists of 19 residues. V lost 0 bases and J lost 6; bases outside the gene matches: 14. CDR3 sequence (DNA): TGCAGTGCTAGAGATCATCTCAGGGGTACTAGCGGGAGGCCCGGGGAGCTGTTTTTT. It encodes CSARDHLRGTSGRPGELFF.

The chain links TRBV12-3 or TRBV12-4 to TRBJ1-1; D is perhaps TRBD1 (5 bases). With 6 bases removed from V and 1 base from J, the gap between germline ends came to 12 bases. The length of the CDR3 is 14 residues. The CDR3 sequence: CASSALGGNTEAFF. In nucleotides, the CDR3 is TGTGCCAGCAGCGCTCTCGGGGGGAACACTGAAGCTTTCTTT.

The chain joins TRBV6-5 to TRBJ2-1, with a weak D call TRBD2 (5 bases). Deletions cut 3 bases from V and 1 base from J, with 10 bases between. The CDR3 runs 15 residues. In germline, CDR1 is MNHEY, CDR2 SVGAGI. CDR3 nucleotides: TGTGCCAGCAGTTATTGGCTAGCTTCCTACAATGAGCAGTTCTTC. It encodes CASSYWLASYNEQFF.

This clonotype was seen only a few times. The V call is TRBV29-1, the J call TRBJ2-1; 8 nucleotides match TRBD2. The CDR3 runs to 16 residues. Unmatched junction bases numbered 5, after V lost 1 base and J lost 0 bases. CDR1 is SQVTM and CDR2 is ANQGSEA in the germline V gene. CDR3 sequence (DNA): TGCAGCGTTGAAGCTGGAGGGACTAGCTCCTACAATGAGCAGTTCTTC. It yields the protein CSVEAGGTSSYNEQFF.

This clonotype was counted only a few times. V gene TRBV6-5 combines with J gene TRBJ1-1; TRBD1 is a possible D gene (6 bases). Trimming left V 2 bases short and J 7 bases short, with 14 bases between. This CDR3 spans 14 amino acids. Germline CDR1 MNHEY, CDR2 SVGAGI. The CDR3 coding sequence is TGTGCCAGCAGTTACAGGACAGAGATGGATGAAGCTTTCTTT. Its protein product is CASSYRTEMDEAFF.

The CDR3 loop is CASSLLGSRGYGYTF. CDR3 bases: TGTGCCAGCAGCTTACTAGGGAGCAGGGGGTATGGCTACACCTTC. V and J are TRBV7-2 and TRBJ1-2, with 7 bases lining up with TRBD1. This CDR3 comprises 15 residues. J was trimmed by 5 bases and V by 2 bases; bases with no gene match: 8. Germline V gives CDR1 SGHTA, CDR2 FQGNSA.

The rearrangement links TRBV6-4 to TRBJ1-2; no clear D. The CDR3 runs 13 residues. V lost 10 bases, J lost 7 bases, and 19 bases lay in between. The germline CDR1 and CDR2 sequences are MRHNA and SNTAGT. CDR3 sequence: CATTQQEGGGYTF. The CDR3, as DNA: TGTGCCACCACACAGCAGGAGGGTGGTGGCTACACCTTC.

The chain combines TRBV7-9 with TRBJ2-5; weak D call: TRBD1 (5 bases). Germline-derived CDR1 and CDR2 are SEHNR and FQNEAQ (reference sequence). This CDR3 spans 16 amino acids. The germline V and J ends were trimmed by 0 bases and 2 bases, with 13 bases remaining between them. The CDR3 DNA sequence: TGTGCCAGCAGCTTAGCGGGGTTGACAGCACAAGAGACCCAGTACTTC. Amino acid sequence: CASSLAGLTAQETQYF.

This clonotype has just a few counts. This chain links TRBV6-1 with TRBJ1-5; D remains ambiguous. This CDR3 comprises 14 residues. Deletions cut 4 bases from V and 6 bases from J, with 13 bases between. Germline values: CDR1 MNHNS, CDR2 SASEGT. CDR3 nucleotide sequence: TGTGCCAGCAGTGCCAGGTCAAGGATTCAGCCCCAGCATTTT. Translating it yields CASSARSRIQPQHF.

This clonotype turned up a few times. The chain couples TRBV7-2 to TRBJ2-1; weak D call: TRBD1 (5 bases). The CDR3 has 13 residues. The germline gives CDR1 SGHTA, CDR2 FQGNSA. V lost 5 bases, J lost 10 bases, and 15 bases lay in between. The CDR3 DNA reads TGTGCCAGCAGCGGTTCCACTAAGGGGGAGCAGTTCTTC. Encoded protein: CASSGSTKGEQFF. Drawing the rest from reference TRBV7-2 and TRBJ2-1, the complete variable domain is GAGVSQSPSNKVTEKGKDVELRCDPISGHTALYWYRQSLGQGLEFLIYFQGNSAPDKSGLPSDRFSAERTGGSVSTLTIQRTQQEDSAVYLCASSGSTKGEQFFGPGTRLTVL.

The chain is built from TRBV7-2 and TRBJ2-1; possibly TRBD2 for D (6 bases). The CDR3 contains 16 residues. Germline V gene sequence: CDR1 SGHTA, CDR2 FQGNSA. V lost 3 bases, J lost 8 bases, and 20 bases lay in between. The CDR3 reads CASSLGLLNLRDEQFF. CDR3 DNA sequence: TGTGCCAGCAGCTTGGGACTTCTCAACCTCAGGGATGAGCAGTTCTTC.